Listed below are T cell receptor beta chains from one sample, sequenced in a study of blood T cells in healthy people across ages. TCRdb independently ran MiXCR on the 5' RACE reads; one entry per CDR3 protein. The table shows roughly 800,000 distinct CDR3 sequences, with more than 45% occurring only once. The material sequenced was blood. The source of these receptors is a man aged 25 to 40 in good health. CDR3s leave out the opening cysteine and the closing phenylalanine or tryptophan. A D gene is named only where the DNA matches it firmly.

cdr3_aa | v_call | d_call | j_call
AISEHKNTEAF | TRBV10-3 | NA | TRBJ1-1
SGRGGHETQY | TRBV20-1 | NA | TRBJ2-5
ASSLAAGKLF | TRBV12-3/TRBV12-4 | NA | TRBJ1-4
ASSQVLGANSPLH | TRBV3-1 | NA | TRBJ1-6
SASPGQGAYEQY | TRBV20-1 | TRBD1 | NA
ASSLGSGFYEQY | TRBV5-1 | NA | TRBJ2-7
SGRTGGCEQY | TRBV29-1 | TRBD1 | NA
SAPGGMADTQY | TRBV20-1 | NA | TRBJ2-3
SVDGGQGGLEQY | TRBV29-1 | TRBD1 | TRBJ2-7
ASSLAPGEKRGYSYNEQF | TRBV12-3/TRBV12-4 | NA | TRBJ2-1
ATSRDQNSGSYGYT | TRBV15 | NA | TRBJ1-2
SAPEGVAYEQY | TRBV20-1 | NA | TRBJ2-7
ASTPGARGFDTQY | TRBV6-5 | NA | TRBJ2-3
ASSLAGAVDTQY | TRBV7-2 | NA | TRBJ2-3
AIKPGQTNPRSGANVLT | TRBV10-3 | TRBD1 | TRBJ2-6
ASSPGGGVGGYT | TRBV9 | NA | TRBJ1-2
ASSQEKKGHRYEQY | TRBV4-3 | NA | TRBJ2-7
ASSYSEGSNEQF | TRBV6-5 | NA | TRBJ2-1
ASSHPKSWADTQY | TRBV14 | NA | TRBJ2-3
ASSLSPGAVNNEQF | TRBV5-1 | NA | TRBJ2-1
ASSLYGELF | TRBV7-2 | NA | TRBJ2-2
ASSLKREVFYNEQF | TRBV5-4 | TRBD2 | TRBJ2-1
ATSSMTVAKNIQY | TRBV15 | NA | TRBJ2-4
ASSPGTGYHQPQH | TRBV6-5 | NA | TRBJ1-5
ASSRPGGVFNEQY | TRBV28 | TRBD2 | TRBJ2-7
ASSDRYGANVLT | TRBV9 | NA | TRBJ2-6
SVDLGGGANGYT | TRBV29-1 | NA | TRBJ1-2
ASSPGRGSPYEQY | TRBV7-6 | NA | TRBJ2-7
AWSDHRRETQY | TRBV30 | NA | TRBJ2-5
ASSQAASYGYT | TRBV4-2 | NA | TRBJ1-2
ATSEAEGSSYNEQY | TRBV24-1 | NA | TRBJ2-7
ASSNARETQY | TRBV21-1 | NA | TRBJ2-5
ASSYFRESLGYT | TRBV7-2 | NA | TRBJ1-2
AINTGGGGFYEQY | TRBV10-3 | TRBD2 | TRBJ2-7
ASSLAPGQGTDTQY | TRBV6-2/TRBV6-3 | TRBD1 | TRBJ2-3
GVEVGNEQY | TRBV29-1 | NA | TRBJ2-7
SAVDTRFNEQF | TRBV20-1 | NA | TRBJ2-1
ASSVGRSVANVLT | TRBV9 | NA | TRBJ2-6
ASSLTGPAQGSYEQY | TRBV7-6 | NA | TRBJ2-7
ASSLMGGQF | TRBV12-3/TRBV12-4 | NA | TRBJ2-1
ASSLGSGSSGANVLT | TRBV7-2 | NA | TRBJ2-6
ASNPWGLENIQY | TRBV7-9 | NA | TRBJ2-4
SASDRANSYNEQF | TRBV20-1 | TRBD1 | TRBJ2-1
ASSPPLKDSYSYNEQF | TRBV13 | NA | TRBJ2-1